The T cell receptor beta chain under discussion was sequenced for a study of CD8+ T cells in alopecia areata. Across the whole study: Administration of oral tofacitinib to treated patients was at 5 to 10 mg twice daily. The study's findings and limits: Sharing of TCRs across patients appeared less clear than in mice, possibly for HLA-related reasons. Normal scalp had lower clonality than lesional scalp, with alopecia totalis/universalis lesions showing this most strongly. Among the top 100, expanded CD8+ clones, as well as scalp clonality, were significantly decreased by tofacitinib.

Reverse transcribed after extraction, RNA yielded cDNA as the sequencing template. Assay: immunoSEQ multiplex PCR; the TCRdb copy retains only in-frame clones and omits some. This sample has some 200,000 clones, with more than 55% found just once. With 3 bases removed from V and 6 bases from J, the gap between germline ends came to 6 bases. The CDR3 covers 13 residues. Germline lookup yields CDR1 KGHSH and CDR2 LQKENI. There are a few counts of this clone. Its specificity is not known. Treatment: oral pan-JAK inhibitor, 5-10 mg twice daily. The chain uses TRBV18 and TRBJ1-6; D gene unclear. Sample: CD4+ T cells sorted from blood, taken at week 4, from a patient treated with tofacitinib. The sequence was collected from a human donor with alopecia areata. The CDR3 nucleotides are TGTGCCAGCTCACCTGAGGCTAATTCACCCCTCCACTTT. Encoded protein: CASSPEANSPLHF. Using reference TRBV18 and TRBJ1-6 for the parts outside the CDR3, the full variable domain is NAGVMQNPRHLVRRRGQEARLRCSPMKGHSHVYWYRQLPEEGLKFMVYLQKENIIDESGMPKERFSAEFPKEGPSILRIQQVVRGDSAAYFCASSPEANSPLHFGNGTRLTVT.